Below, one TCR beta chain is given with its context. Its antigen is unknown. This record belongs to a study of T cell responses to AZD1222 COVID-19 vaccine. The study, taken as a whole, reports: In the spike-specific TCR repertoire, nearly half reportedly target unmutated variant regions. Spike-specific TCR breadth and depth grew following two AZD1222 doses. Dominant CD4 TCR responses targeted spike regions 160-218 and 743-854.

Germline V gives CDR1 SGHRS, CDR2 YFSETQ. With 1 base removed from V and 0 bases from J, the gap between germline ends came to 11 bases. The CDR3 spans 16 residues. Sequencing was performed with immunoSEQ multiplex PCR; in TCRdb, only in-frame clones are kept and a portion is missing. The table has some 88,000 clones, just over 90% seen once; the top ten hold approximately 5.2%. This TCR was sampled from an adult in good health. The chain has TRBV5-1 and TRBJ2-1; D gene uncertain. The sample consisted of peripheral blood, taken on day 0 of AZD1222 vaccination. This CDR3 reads CASSLWGPSSYNEQFF. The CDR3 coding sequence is TGCGCCAGCAGCTTGTGGGGTCCGAGCTCCTACAATGAGCAGTTCTTC.